Listed here is a single T cell receptor beta chain. The target antigen is unknown. This CDR3 contains 14 residues. Trimming at V came to 7 bases and at J to 9 bases, leaving 6 bases not matched to a gene. The germline V gene encodes CDR1 SNHLY and CDR2 FYNNEI. This sample is drawn from a study of early T cells in non-severe SARS-CoV-2 infection. Looking at the study overall: Sequencing used unsorted whole-blood bulk RNA, so chains lack pairing. Findings and caveats of the study: Database matching using VDJdb favored anti-spike CD8 responses, with private and CD4 specificities left missing.

Molecules of cDNA were individually given unique molecular identifiers that were attached to them. One entry per CDR3 protein results from TCRdb running MiXCR on the 5' RACE reads. The sample holds 55,000 to 65,000 distinct CDR3 sequences, 10% to 14% seen once. This sequence originates from an adult who was a healthcare worker with PCR-confirmed SARS-CoV-2 infection or an uninfected control (not recorded which). Material for sequencing was whole blood. The genes are TRBV2 and TRBJ2-1; 13 bases line up with TRBD2. In DNA form, the CDR3 reads TGTGCCAGCATAGGGACTAGCGGGGATGGTGAGCAGTTCTTC. Its translation: CASIGTSGDGEQFF.